This entry is about one TCR beta chain. Germline V gene data show CDR1 as SEHNR and CDR2 as FQNEAQ (reference sequence). V lost 4 bases and J lost 2; bases outside the gene matches: 4. The CDR3 has 14 residues. The data were obtained in a study of sequential checkpoint blockade in melanoma. Treatment reported: randomized to nivolumab then ipilimumab (arm A) or the reverse (arm B). Sequencing used immunoSEQ multiplex PCR; TCRdb keeps in-frame clones, though not all of them. This table has around 12,000 clones, more than 60% appearing once. The chain joins TRBV7-9 to TRBJ2-7; 8 bases match TRBD2. The sample in question was CD8+ T cells sorted from blood (inferred from file names), obtained from a patient given nivolumab and ipilimumab in sequence. The receptor was derived from a human donor with melanoma. This chain's CDR3 is CASSSGLVAYEQYF. The CDR3 DNA reads TGTGCCAGCAGCTCGGGACTAGTAGCCTACGAGCAGTACTTC. Variable domain in full (rest from reference TRBV7-9 and TRBJ2-7): DTGVSQNPRHKITKRGQNVTFRCDPISEHNRLYWYRQTLGQGPEFLTYFQNEAQLEKSRLLSDRFSAERPKGSFSTLEIQRTEQGDSAMYLCASSSGLVAYEQYFGPGTRLTVT.